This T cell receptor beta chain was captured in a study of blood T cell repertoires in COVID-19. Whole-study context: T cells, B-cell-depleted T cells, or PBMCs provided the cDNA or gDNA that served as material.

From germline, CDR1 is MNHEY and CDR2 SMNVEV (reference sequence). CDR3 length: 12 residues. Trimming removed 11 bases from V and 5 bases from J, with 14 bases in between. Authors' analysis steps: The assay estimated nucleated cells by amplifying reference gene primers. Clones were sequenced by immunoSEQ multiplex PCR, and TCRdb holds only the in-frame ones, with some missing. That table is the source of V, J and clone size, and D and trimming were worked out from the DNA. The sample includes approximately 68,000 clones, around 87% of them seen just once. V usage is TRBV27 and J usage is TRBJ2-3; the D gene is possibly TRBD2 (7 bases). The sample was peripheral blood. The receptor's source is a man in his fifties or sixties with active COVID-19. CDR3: CAVYREGDTQYF. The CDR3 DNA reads TGTGCCGTATACAGGGAGGGAGATACGCAGTATTTT.